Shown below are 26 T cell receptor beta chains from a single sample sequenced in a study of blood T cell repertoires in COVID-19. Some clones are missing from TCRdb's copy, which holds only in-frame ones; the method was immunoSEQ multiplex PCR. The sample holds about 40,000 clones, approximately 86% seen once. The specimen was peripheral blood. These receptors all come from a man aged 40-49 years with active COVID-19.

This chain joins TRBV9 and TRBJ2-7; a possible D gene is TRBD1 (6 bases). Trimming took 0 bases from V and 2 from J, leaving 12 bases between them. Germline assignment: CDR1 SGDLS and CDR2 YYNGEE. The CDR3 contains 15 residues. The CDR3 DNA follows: TGTGCCAGCAGCGTAGTGCCCGGACAGACCTACGAGCAGTACTTC. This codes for CASSVVPGQTYEQYF.

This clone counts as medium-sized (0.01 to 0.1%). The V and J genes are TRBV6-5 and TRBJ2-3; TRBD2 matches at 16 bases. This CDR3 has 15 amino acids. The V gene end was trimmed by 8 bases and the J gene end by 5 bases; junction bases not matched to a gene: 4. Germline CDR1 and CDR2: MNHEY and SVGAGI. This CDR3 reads CASLGLAGGLDTQYF. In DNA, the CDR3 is TGTGCCAGCCTGGGACTAGCGGGGGGGTTAGATACGCAGTATTTT.

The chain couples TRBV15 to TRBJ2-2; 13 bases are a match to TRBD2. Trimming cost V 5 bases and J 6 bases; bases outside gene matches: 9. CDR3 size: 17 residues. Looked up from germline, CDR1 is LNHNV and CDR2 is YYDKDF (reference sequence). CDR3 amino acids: CATSGGLAGSLAGELFF. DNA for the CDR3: TGTGCCACCAGCGGGGGACTAGCGGGATCGTTGGCCGGGGAGCTGTTTTTT.

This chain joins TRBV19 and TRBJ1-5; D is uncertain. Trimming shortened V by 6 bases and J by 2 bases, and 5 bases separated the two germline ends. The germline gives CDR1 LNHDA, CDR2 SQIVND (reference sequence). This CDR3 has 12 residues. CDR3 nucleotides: TGTGCCAGTAGCACGGGCAATCAGCCCCAGCATTTT. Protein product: CASSTGNQPQHF.

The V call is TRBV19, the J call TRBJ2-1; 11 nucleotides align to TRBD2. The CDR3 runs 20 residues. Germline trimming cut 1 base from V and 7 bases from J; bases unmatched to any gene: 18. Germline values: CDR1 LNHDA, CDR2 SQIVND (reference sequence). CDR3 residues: CASSIGPLPRGPSGRNEQFF. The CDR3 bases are TGTGCCAGTAGTATAGGCCCCCTTCCCAGAGGCCCTAGCGGGAGGAATGAGCAGTTCTTC.

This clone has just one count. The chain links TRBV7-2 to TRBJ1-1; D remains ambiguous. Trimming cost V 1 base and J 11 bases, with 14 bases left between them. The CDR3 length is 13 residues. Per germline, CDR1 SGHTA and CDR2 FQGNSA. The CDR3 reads CASSLGPIYGAFF. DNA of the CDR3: TGTGCCAGCAGCTTAGGACCAATTTACGGGGCTTTCTTT.

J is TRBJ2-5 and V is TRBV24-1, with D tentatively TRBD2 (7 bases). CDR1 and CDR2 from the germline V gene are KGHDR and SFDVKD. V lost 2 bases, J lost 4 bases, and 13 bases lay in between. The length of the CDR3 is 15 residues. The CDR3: CATSDWNREGETQYF. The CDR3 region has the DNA TGTGCCACCAGTGATTGGAACAGGGAGGGAGAGACCCAGTACTTC.

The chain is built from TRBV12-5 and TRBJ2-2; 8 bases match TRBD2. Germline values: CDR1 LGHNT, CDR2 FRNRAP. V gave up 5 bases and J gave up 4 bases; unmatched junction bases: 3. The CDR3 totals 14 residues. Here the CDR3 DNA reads TGTGCTAGTGGTCCCAGCGGGGGCACCGGGGAGCTGTTTTTT. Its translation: CASGPSGGTGELFF.

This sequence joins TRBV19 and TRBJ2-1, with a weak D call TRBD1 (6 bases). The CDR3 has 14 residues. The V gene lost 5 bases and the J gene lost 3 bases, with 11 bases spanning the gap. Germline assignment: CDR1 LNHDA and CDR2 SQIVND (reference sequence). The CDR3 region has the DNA TGTGCCAGTAGTCCTACAGGGAACTACAATGAGCAGTTCTTC. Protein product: CASSPTGNYNEQFF.

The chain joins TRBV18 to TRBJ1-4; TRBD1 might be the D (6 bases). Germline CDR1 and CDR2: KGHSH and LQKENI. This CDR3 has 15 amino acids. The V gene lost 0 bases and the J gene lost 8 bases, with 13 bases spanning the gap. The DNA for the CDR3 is TGTGCCAGCTCACCACCGAGGGGGTCGGGGGAAAAACTGTTTTTT. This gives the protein CASSPPRGSGEKLFF.

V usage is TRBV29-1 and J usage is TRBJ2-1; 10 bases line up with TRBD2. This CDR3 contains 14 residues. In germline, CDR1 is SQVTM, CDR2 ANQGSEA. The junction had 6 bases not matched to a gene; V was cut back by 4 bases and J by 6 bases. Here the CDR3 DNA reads TGCAGCGTTGGGAAAGCGGGAGGGCCCAATGAGCAGTTCTTC. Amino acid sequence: CSVGKAGGPNEQFF.

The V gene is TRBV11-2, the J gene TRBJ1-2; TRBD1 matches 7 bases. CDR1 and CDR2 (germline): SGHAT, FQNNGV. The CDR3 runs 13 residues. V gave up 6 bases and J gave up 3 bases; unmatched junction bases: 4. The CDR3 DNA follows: TGTGCCAGCAGGAGGACAGGAGACTATGGCTACACCTTC. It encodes CASRRTGDYGYTF.

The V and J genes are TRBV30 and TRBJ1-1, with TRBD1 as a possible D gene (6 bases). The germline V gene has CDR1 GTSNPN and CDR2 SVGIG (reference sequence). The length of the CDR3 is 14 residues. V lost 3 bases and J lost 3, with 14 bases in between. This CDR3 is CAWSKTGIHTEAFF. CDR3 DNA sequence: TGTGCCTGGAGCAAAACAGGGATTCACACTGAAGCTTTCTTT.

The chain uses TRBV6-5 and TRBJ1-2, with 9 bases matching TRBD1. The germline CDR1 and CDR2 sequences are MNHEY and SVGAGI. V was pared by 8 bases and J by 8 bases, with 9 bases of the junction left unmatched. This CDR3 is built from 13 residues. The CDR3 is CASGTGSPWGYTF. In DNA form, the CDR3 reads TGTGCCAGCGGGACAGGGTCCCCCTGGGGCTACACCTTC.

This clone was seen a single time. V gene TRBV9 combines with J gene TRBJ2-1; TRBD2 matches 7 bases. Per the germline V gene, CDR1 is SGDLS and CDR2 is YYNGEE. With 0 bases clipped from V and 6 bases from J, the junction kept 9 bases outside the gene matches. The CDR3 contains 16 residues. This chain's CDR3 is CASSVGGRASGNEQFF. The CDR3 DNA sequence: TGTGCCAGCAGCGTAGGTGGGAGGGCCTCAGGCAATGAGCAGTTCTTC. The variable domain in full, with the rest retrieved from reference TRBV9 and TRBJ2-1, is DSGVTQTPKHLITATGQRVTLRCSPRSGDLSVYWYQQSLDQGLQFLIQYYNGEERAKGNILERFSAQQFPDLHSELNLSSLELGDSALYFCASSVGGRASGNEQFFGPGTRLTVL.

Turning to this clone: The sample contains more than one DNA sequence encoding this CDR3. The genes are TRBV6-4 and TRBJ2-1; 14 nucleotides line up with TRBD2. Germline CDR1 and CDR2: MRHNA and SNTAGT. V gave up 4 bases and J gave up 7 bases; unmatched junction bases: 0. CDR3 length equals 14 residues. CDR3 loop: CASSGLAGGNEQFF. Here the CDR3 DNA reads TGTGCCAGCAGTGGACTAGCGGGAGGGAATGAGCAGTTCTTC.

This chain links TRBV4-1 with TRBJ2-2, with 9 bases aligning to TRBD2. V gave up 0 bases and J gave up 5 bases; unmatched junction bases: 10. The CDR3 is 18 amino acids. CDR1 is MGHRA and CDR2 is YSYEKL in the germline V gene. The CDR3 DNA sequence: TGCGCCAGCAGCCAAGAGTGGGCGGGAGGGCCGGGAACCGGGGAGCTGTTTTTT. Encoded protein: CASSQEWAGGPGTGELFF.

The CDR3 sequence is CASSQDPRASGSYEQYF. DNA of the CDR3: TGTGCCAGCAGCCAAGATCCCCGGGCTAGCGGTTCCTACGAGCAGTACTTC. The chain carries TRBV3-1 (or the pseudogene TRBV3-2) and TRBJ2-7; 7 bases agree with TRBD2. Germline CDR1 is LGHDT and CDR2 is YNNKEL (reference sequence). Trimming cost V 0 bases and J 1 base; bases outside gene matches: 9. This CDR3 comprises 17 residues.

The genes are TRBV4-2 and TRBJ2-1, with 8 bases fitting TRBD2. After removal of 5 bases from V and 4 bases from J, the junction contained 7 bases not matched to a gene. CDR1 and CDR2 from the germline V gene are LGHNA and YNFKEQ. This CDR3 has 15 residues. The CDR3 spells CASSASTSGYNEQFF. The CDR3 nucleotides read TGTGCCAGCAGCGCAAGCACTAGCGGATACAATGAGCAGTTCTTC.

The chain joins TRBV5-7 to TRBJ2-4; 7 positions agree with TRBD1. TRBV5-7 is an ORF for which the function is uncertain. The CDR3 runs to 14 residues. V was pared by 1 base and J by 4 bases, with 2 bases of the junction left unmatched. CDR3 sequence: CASSLTGVKNIQYF. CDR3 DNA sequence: TGTGCCAGCAGCTTGACAGGGGTAAAAAACATTCAGTACTTC.

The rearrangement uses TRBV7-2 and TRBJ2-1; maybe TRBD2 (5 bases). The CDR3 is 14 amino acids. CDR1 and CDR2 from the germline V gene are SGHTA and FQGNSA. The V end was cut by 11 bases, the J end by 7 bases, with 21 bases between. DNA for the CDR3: TGTGCCTCTGGGTGGGCGGGCGGCCTAAATGAGCAGTTCTTC. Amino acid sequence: CASGWAGGLNEQFF.

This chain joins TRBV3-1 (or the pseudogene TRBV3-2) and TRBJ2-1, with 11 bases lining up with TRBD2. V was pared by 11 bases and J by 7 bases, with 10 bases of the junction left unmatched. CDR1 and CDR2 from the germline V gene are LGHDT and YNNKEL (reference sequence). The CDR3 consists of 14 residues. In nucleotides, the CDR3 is TGTGCCGTGAACGGGCCTAGCGGGAGGAATGAGCAGTTCTTC. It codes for CAVNGPSGRNEQFF.

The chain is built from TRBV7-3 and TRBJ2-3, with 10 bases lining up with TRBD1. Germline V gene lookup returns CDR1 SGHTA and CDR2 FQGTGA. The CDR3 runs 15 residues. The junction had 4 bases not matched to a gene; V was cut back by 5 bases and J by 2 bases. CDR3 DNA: TGTGCCAGCAGCCTCGACAGGGGGCTCACAGATACGCAGTATTTT. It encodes CASSLDRGLTDTQYF.

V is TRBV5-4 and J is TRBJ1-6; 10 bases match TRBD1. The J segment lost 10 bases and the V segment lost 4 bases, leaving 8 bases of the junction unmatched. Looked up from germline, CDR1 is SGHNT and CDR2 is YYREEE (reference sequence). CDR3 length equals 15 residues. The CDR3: CASSQHGTGESPLHF. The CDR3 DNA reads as TGTGCCAGCAGCCAACATGGGACAGGGGAGTCACCCCTCCACTTT.

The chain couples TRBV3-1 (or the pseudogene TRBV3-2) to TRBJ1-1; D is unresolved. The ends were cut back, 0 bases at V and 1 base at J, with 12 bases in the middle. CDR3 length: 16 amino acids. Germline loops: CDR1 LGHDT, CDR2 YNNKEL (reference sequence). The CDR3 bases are TGTGCCAGCAGCCAAGATATCTCCAGGTCGAACACTGAAGCTTTCTTT. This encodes CASSQDISRSNTEAFF.

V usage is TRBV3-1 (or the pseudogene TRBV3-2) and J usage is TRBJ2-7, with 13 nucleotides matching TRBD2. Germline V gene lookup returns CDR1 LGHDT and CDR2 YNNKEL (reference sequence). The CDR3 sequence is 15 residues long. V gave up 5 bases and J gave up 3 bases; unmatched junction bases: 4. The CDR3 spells CASSARTSGGYEQYF. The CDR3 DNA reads TGTGCCAGCAGCGCCCGGACTAGCGGGGGCTACGAGCAGTACTTC.